This TCR beta chain derives from a study of blood T cell repertoires in COVID-19. This clone was counted once. Trimming cost V 5 bases and J 1 base; bases outside gene matches: 12. The germline V gene has CDR1 MNHEY and CDR2 SMNVEV (reference sequence). This CDR3 contains 17 residues. TCRdb's copy holds only in-frame clones and misses some; the assay was immunoSEQ multiplex PCR. The sample has roughly 360,000 clones; 81% are singletons. Sequences were obtained from peripheral blood. The source is a human donor with acute or convalescent COVID-19. The donor label of this sample is uncertain. This chain joins TRBV27 and TRBJ1-2; TRBD1 matches at 8 bases. This CDR3 reads CASSPSDRAPLNYGYTF. The CDR3 DNA reads as TGTGCCAGCAGTCCCTCGGACAGGGCGCCCCTTAACTATGGCTACACCTTC.